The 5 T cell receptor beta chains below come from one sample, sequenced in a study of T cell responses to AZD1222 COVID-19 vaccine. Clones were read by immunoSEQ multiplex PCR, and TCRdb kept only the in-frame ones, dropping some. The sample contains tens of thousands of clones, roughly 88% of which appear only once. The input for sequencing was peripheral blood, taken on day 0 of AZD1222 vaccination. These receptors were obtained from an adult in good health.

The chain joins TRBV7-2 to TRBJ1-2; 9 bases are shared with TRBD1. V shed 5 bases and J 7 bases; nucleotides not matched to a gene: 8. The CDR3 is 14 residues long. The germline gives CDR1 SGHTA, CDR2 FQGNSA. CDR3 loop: CASSPQGALGGYTF. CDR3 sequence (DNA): TGTGCCAGCAGCCCACAGGGGGCCTTGGGTGGCTACACCTTC.

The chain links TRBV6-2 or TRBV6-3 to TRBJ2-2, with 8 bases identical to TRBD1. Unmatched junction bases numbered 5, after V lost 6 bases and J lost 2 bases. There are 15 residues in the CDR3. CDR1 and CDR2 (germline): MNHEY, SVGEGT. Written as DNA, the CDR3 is TGTGCCAGCAGCCGACAGGGGCTAAACACCGGGGAGCTGTTTTTT. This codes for CASSRQGLNTGELFF.

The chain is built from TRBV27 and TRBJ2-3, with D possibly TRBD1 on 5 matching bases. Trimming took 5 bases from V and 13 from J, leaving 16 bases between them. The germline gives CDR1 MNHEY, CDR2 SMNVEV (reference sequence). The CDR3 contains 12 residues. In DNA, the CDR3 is TGTGCCAGCAGTGTTCGGCAGGGCGTCAAGTATTTT. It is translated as CASSVRQGVKYF.

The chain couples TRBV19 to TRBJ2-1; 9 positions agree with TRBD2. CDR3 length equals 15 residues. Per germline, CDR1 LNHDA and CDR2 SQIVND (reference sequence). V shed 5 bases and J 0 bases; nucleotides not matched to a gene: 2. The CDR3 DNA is TGTGCCAGTAGTCTTAGCGGGAGCTCCTACAATGAGCAGTTCTTC. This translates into CASSLSGSSYNEQFF. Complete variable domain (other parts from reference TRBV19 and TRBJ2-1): DGGITQSPKYLFRKEGQNVTLSCEQNLNHDAMYWYRQDPGQGLRLIYYSQIVNDFQKGDIAEGYSVSREKKESFPLTVTSAQKNPTAFYLCASSLSGSSYNEQFFGPGTRLTVL.

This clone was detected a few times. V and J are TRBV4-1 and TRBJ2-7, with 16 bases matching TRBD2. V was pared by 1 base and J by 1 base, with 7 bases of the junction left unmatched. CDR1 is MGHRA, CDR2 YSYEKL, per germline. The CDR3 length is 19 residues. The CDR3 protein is CASSQGPGLAGGYSYEQYF. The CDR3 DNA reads TGCGCCAGCAGCCAAGGACCGGGACTAGCGGGAGGGTATTCCTACGAGCAGTACTTC.